This T cell receptor beta chain derives from a study of blood T cell repertoires in COVID-19. At the level of the study: From the United States, Italy and Spain came samples of acute and convalescent COVID-19. Nucleic acid was either cDNA or gDNA, and it came from T cells, B-cell-depleted T cells, or PBMCs.

Participants spanned ages roughly 18 to 95 years and resided in over 20 US areas. Trimming removed 4 bases from V and 3 bases from J; junction bases left unmatched: 2. CDR3 size: 14 residues. CDR1 and CDR2 from the germline V gene are LNHDA and SQIVND (reference sequence). Original processing notes: Amplification of reference gene primers provided the estimated nucleated cell counts. Profiled with immunoSEQ multiplex PCR; TCRdb holds only in-frame clones, not every one. V and J calls and clone size come straight from that table; D and trimming were deduced from the DNA. The table has fewer than 350,000 clones, more than 70% seen once.

The sequencing input was PBMCs or T cells enriched from blood (not recorded which). The origin of this receptor is a woman aged 55-69 years in a cohort exposed to, infected with or recovered from COVID-19 (not recorded which). The chain couples TRBV19 to TRBJ2-7; 11 bases line up with TRBD1. The CDR3 here is CASSKGTGGYEQYF. CDR3 coding DNA: TGTGCCAGTAGTAAGGGGACAGGGGGCTACGAGCAGTACTTC.